Listed here are 21 T cell receptor beta chains from one sample, sequenced in a study of shared T cell receptors in the human thymus listed by TCRdb under 2021. The library was built by means of the immunoSEQ multiplex PCR assay. TCRdb carries this immuneACCESS record with in-frame sequences only. Its versions omit some clonotypes, under half of them owing to an unresolved V gene in the studies checked, with the rest unexplained. For this sample the table gives more than 550,000 clones, of which 70% to 90% were detected only once. Of the sample, roughly 0.01% falls within the top ten clones. These data are also associated with another study on human thymus T cells.

The sample was thymocytes. Receptors originate from a girl under three years old with a congenital heart defect. Donor details come from another sample of the same person, matched by shared clones.

The V and J genes are TRBV6-5 and TRBJ2-3; 7 positions match TRBD2. The CDR3 loop spans 15 amino acids. Germline assignment: CDR1 MNHEY and CDR2 SVGAGI. After removal of 2 bases from V and 2 bases from J, the junction contained 4 bases not matched to a gene. The CDR3 reads CASSYGTTFTDTQYF. CDR3 bases: TGTGCCAGCAGTTACGGGACTACCTTCACAGATACGCAGTATTTT.

This clone has just a few counts. V and J are TRBV13 and TRBJ1-2; 7 bases are a match to TRBD1. Germline CDR1 is PRHDT and CDR2 is FYEKMQ (reference sequence). V trimming: 4 bases; J trimming: 8 bases; junction bases outside the gene matches: 16. CDR3 length: 16 residues. CDR3 in amino acids: CASSSSDRVDMTGYTF. The CDR3, as DNA: TGTGCCAGCAGCTCCTCCGACAGGGTAGATATGACGGGCTACACCTTC.

The CDR3 here is CAGGGINTEAFF. The DNA of the CDR3 is TGTGCCGGAGGGGGCATTAACACTGAAGCTTTCTTT. V usage is TRBV28 and J usage is TRBJ1-1; 7 bases map to TRBD1. CDR1 is MDHEN and CDR2 is SYDVKM in the germline V gene. The CDR3 is 12 residues long. The V gene end was trimmed by 11 bases and the J gene end by 2 bases; junction bases not matched to a gene: 5.

This clone has only a few counts. V and J are TRBV4-1 and TRBJ2-2, with D perhaps matching TRBD1 (6 bases). Looked up from germline, CDR1 is MGHRA and CDR2 is YSYEKL. Between the trimmed V and J ends, which lost 0 bases and 1 base, there was a span of 12 bases. This CDR3 spans 17 amino acids. The CDR3 loop reads CASSQDGGQLNTGELFF. The CDR3 DNA reads TGCGCCAGCAGCCAAGATGGGGGCCAGCTGAACACCGGGGAGCTGTTTTTT.

This chain uses TRBV4-3 with TRBJ2-1; D remains ambiguous. Germline loops: CDR1 LGHNA, CDR2 YSLEER. V lost 0 bases, J lost 6 bases, and 18 bases lay in between. This CDR3 has 17 residues. CDR3 nucleotides: TGCGCCAGCAGCCAAGATGCGGTTATTGTGAGAACCAATGAGCAGTTCTTC. Translating it yields CASSQDAVIVRTNEQFF.

The DNA of the CDR3 is TGCGCCAGCAGCGCCACCCAGGTTGGATGGACCGGGGAGCTGTTTTTT. It specifies CASSATQVGWTGELFF. V gene TRBV5-1 combines with J gene TRBJ2-2; D is unclear. This CDR3 spans 16 amino acids. V was shortened by 4 bases and J by 5 bases, with 18 bases between the two germline ends. Germline CDR1 is SGHRS and CDR2 is YFSETQ.

This clone was detected once. J is TRBJ2-1 and V is TRBV9; 7 nucleotides agree with TRBD2. The junction had 8 bases not matched to a gene; V was cut back by 3 bases and J by 2 bases. CDR1 and CDR2 (germline): SGDLS, YYNGEE. CDR3 length: 16 amino acids. The CDR3 here is CASSERERDTYNEQFF. The DNA of the CDR3 is TGTGCCAGCAGCGAGCGTGAGCGGGATACCTACAATGAGCAGTTCTTC.

This chain joins TRBV7-2 and TRBJ2-5; TRBD2 aligns across 10 bases. CDR3 length equals 19 residues. CDR1 is SGHTA, CDR2 FQGNSA, per germline. Trimming took 1 base from V and 4 from J; bases not matched to a gene: 15. The CDR3 DNA reads TGTGCCAGCAGCTTAGAAGTAGCGGGGGGACCTAGGACTCGAGAGACCCAGTACTTC. This sequence encodes CASSLEVAGGPRTRETQYF.

The chain couples TRBV10-3 to TRBJ1-5; TRBD1 agrees at 7 bases. The germline V gene has CDR1 ENHRY and CDR2 SYGVKD. V lost 9 bases to trimming and J lost 4 bases; unmatched junction nucleotides: 3. CDR3 length: 12 residues. The CDR3 loop is CAIRGPNQPQHF. CDR3 coding DNA: TGTGCCATAAGGGGGCCAAATCAGCCCCAGCATTTT.

This clone showed up just once. This chain links TRBV5-6 with TRBJ2-7; possibly TRBD2 for D (6 bases). The CDR3 consists of 13 residues. Trimming pared 0 bases from V and 5 bases from J, leaving 9 bases between. Germline-derived CDR1 and CDR2 are SGHDT and YYEEEE. The CDR3 bases are TGTGCCAGCAGCTTGGAGGCGGGGCACGAGCAGTACTTC. It yields the protein CASSLEAGHEQYF.

The chain is built from TRBV27 and TRBJ1-1; TRBD1 matches at 7 bases. CDR1 and CDR2 from the germline V gene are MNHEY and SMNVEV (reference sequence). This CDR3 contains 13 residues. J gave up 5 bases and V 5 bases, and 5 bases lay outside the gene matches. Written as DNA, the CDR3 is TGTGCCAGCAGTGGGGGACAGCCGACTGAAGCTTTCTTT. The encoded protein is CASSGGQPTEAFF.

The CDR3 DNA is TGTGCCAGCAGCCATGCCGGGACTACCCCGTTTTTCTACAATGAGCAGTTCTTC. Encoded protein: CASSHAGTTPFFYNEQFF. V usage is TRBV14 and J usage is TRBJ2-1; 7 positions match TRBD2. This CDR3 has 18 amino acids. CDR1 SGHDN and CDR2 FVKESK come from the germline V gene. With 3 bases clipped from V and 3 bases from J, the junction kept 14 bases outside the gene matches. Using reference TRBV14 and TRBJ2-1 for the parts outside the CDR3, the full variable domain is EAGVTQFPSHSVIEKGQTVTLRCDPISGHDNLYWYRRVMGKEIKFLLHFVKESKQDESGMPNNRFLAERTGGTYSTLKVQPAELEDSGVYFCASSHAGTTPFFYNEQFFGPGTRLTVL.

The V gene is TRBV2, the J gene TRBJ1-2, with 7 positions matching TRBD1. CDR1 and CDR2 (germline): SNHLY, FYNNEI. This CDR3 is built from 14 residues. Losses at the gene ends were 5 bases for V and 5 bases for J; bases not matched to a gene: 8. CDR3 sequence (DNA): TGTGCCAGCAGTCGTAGGGGGCTAGGGTATGGCTACACCTTC. It is translated as CASSRRGLGYGYTF. The whole variable domain, filled in from reference TRBV2 and TRBJ1-2, reads EPEVTQTPSHQVTQMGQEVILRCVPISNHLYFYWYRQILGQKVEFLVSFYNNEISEKSEIFDDQFSVERPDGSNFTLKIRSTKLEDSAMYFCASSRRGLGYGYTFGSGTRLTVV.

V usage is TRBV10-3 and J usage is TRBJ1-5; 7 bases agree with TRBD1. Germline V gene lookup returns CDR1 ENHRY and CDR2 SYGVKD. The CDR3 contains 19 residues. The V gene end was trimmed by 2 bases and the J gene end by 6 bases; junction bases not matched to a gene: 19. The CDR3 loop reads CAISEKQGKKGSLSQPQHF. The CDR3 DNA sequence: TGTGCCATCAGTGAGAAACAGGGGAAAAAGGGGTCCCTAAGTCAGCCCCAGCATTTT.

The chain couples TRBV28 to TRBJ1-2; D call uncertain. V was pared by 4 bases and J by 0 bases, with 21 bases between. This CDR3 has 18 amino acids. Looked up from germline, CDR1 is MDHEN and CDR2 is SYDVKM. The CDR3 nucleotides read TGTGCCAGCAGTTGCCCAGGATTGGCCCACCTTCCTAACTATGGCTACACCTTC. Amino acids: CASSCPGLAHLPNYGYTF.

The chain couples TRBV4-3 to TRBJ1-1; D uncertain. Per the germline V gene, CDR1 is LGHNA and CDR2 is YSLEER. The CDR3 is 16 amino acids. Trimming left V 0 bases short and J 1 base short, with 12 bases between. This CDR3 reads CASSQEVWAPNTEAFF. The DNA of the CDR3 is TGCGCCAGCAGCCAAGAGGTGTGGGCTCCGAACACTGAAGCTTTCTTT.

The chain combines TRBV28 with TRBJ2-3; a weak D match, TRBD1 (5 bases). Looked up from germline, CDR1 is MDHEN and CDR2 is SYDVKM. Between the trimmed V and J ends, which lost 3 bases and 2 bases, there was a span of 15 bases. The CDR3 runs 16 residues. The CDR3 region is CASSFYLQVHTDTQYF. In DNA form, the CDR3 reads TGTGCCAGCAGTTTTTATTTACAGGTTCACACAGATACGCAGTATTTT.

CDR3 region: CASSEAETGANTGELFF. The DNA of the CDR3 is TGTGCCAGCAGTGAAGCCGAGACAGGGGCGAACACCGGGGAGCTGTTTTTT. The chain uses TRBV2 and TRBJ2-2, with TRBD1 matching over 8 bases. CDR1 is SNHLY, CDR2 FYNNEI, per germline. This CDR3 spans 17 amino acids. The ends lost 0 bases at V and 0 bases at J; junction bases unmatched: 3.

In this sample, this clone turned up a few times. V is TRBV4-1 and J is TRBJ1-2, with a tentative D call TRBD1 (5 bases). The germline V and J ends were trimmed by 1 base and 8 bases, with 14 bases remaining between them. The CDR3 length is 14 residues. The germline V gene has CDR1 MGHRA and CDR2 YSYEKL. Here the CDR3 reads CASSQGSQGYGYTF. DNA for the CDR3: TGCGCCAGCAGCCAAGGGTCCCAGGGATACGGCTACACCTTC.

The chain has TRBV5-1 and TRBJ2-2, with TRBD1 matching 9 bases. V dropped 4 bases and J dropped 1; count of bases not matched to a gene: 8. Germline CDR1 SGHRS, CDR2 YFSETQ. There are 17 residues in the CDR3. CDR3 sequence: CASSVMGDRENTGELFF. Here the CDR3 DNA reads TGCGCCAGCAGCGTGATGGGGGACAGGGAGAACACCGGGGAGCTGTTTTTT.

The gene calls are TRBV6-5 and TRBJ2-7; a weak D match, TRBD1 (5 bases). Between the trimmed V and J ends, which lost 0 bases and 0 bases, there was a span of 9 bases. Germline V gives CDR1 MNHEY, CDR2 SVGAGI. This CDR3 is 15 amino acids long. The CDR3 is CASSYSTESSYEQYF. The CDR3 DNA sequence: TGTGCCAGCAGTTACTCGACAGAAAGCTCCTACGAGCAGTACTTC.